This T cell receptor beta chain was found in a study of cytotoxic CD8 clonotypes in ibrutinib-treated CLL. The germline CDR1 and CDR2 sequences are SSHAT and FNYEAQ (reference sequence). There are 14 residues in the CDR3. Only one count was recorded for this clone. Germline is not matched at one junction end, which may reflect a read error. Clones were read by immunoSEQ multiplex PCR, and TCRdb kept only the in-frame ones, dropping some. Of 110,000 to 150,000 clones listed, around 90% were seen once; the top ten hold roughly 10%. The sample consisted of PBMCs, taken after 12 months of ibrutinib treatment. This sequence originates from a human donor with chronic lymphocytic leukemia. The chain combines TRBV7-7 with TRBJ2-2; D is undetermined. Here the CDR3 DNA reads TGTGCTAGCAGCCCCCAGGTGGGCACCGGGGAGCTGTTTTTT. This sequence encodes CASSPQVGTGELFF.